The TCR beta chain under discussion was sequenced for a study of identifying expanded T cells in peripheral blood. Study conclusions and caveats: Around 1.2 clones differed between technical replicates, versus roughly 17 and 20 over time.

During the collection period, no donor immune events like infections were recorded. This CDR3 spans 16 amino acids. Germline V gene data show CDR1 as SGDLS and CDR2 as YYNGEE. Trimming at V came to 0 bases and at J to 4 bases, leaving 7 bases not matched to a gene. Points on this clone: Its antigen is undetermined.

This table comes from immunoSEQ multiplex PCR, and its TCRdb copy is limited to in-frame clones, with some not included. The sample shows around 94,000 clones, about 85% of them seen only once. Sequenced: blood. This receptor was taken from a person aged 18 to 75 in good health. V is TRBV9 and J is TRBJ2-1; 7 bases fit TRBD2. CDR3 in DNA: TGTGCCAGCAGCGTAGCTAGTGGTAGCGGGTACAATGAGCAGTTCTTC. Translation gives CASSVASGSGYNEQFF.